The source of this TCR beta chain is a study of cytomegalovirus exposure and HLA in healthy donors. Points from the study as a whole: There were several of the most significant clusters that appeared linked to common viral pathogens in a later analysis.

Turning to this clone: Antigen unknown.

This PCR relied on a set of 60 Vbeta primers and 13 Jbeta primers. Profiling relied on immunoSEQ multiplex PCR, and the TCRdb table lists in-frame clones only, not all of them. Of roughly 200,000 clones listed, about 89% are singletons. In germline, CDR1 is MNHEY, CDR2 SMNVEV (reference sequence). Trimming took off 4 bases at V and 15 bases at J, with 13 bases between the two ends. CDR3 length: 11 amino acids. The receptor comes from a man aged 25-40 years in good health and CMV-seronegative. This chain joins TRBV27 and TRBJ2-1, with D maybe TRBD1 (6 bases). What was sequenced was PBMCs. CDR3 DNA: TGTGCCAGCAGTTCGAGCACAGGGACGTTCTTC. Amino acid sequence: CASSSSTGTFF.